The rows below give T cell receptor beta chains drawn from one sample of a study of regulatory T cells in long-lasting Graves disease. TCRdb reprocessed the multiplex PCR reads via MiXCR and lists one record per CDR3 protein. The profile shows around 360,000 distinct CDR3 sequences, about 17% of them singletons. These data were likewise used in another study, on T cells in Graves' hyperthyroidism and ophthalmopathy.

The sequencing used peripheral blood mononuclear cells (PBMCs), collected at new diagnosis, from a patient treated with antithyroid drugs. These receptors all come from a woman between 18 and 29 years old with Graves disease. CDR3s include the opening cysteine and the closing phenylalanine or tryptophan. D genes are given only for firm matches. Size is stated for part of the rows, as once, few or many counts, or as a class when the clone is expanded.

d_gene: NA
j_gene: TRBJ1-4
v_gene: TRBV4-1
abundance: few
CDR3nt: TGCGCCAGCAGCCAAACGGTCCGGGGGCATGAAAAACTGTTTTTT
CDR3aa: CASSQTVRGHEKLFF

d_gene: NA
j_gene: TRBJ1-2
v_gene: TRBV6-9
abundance: few
CDR3nt: TGTGCCAGCAGTTACCCCGGGGGCGAAGGCTACACCTTC
CDR3aa: CASSYPGGEGYTF

d_gene: TRBD1
j_gene: TRBJ1-2
v_gene: TRBV6-2/TRBV6-3
abundance: once
CDR3nt: TGTGCCAGCAGTTACTCCGGGACAGGGGCCGCGGGCTATGGCTACACCTTC
CDR3aa: CASSYSGTGAAGYGYTF

d_gene: NA
j_gene: TRBJ2-1
v_gene: TRBV20-1
abundance: many
CDR3nt: TGCAGTGCTAGAAGGTCTAGCGCTTCCAATGAGCAGTTCTTC
CDR3aa: CSARRSSASNEQFF

d_gene: NA
j_gene: TRBJ2-7
v_gene: TRBV28
abundance: many
CDR3nt: TGTGCCAGCAGGAACCCAGGGCTCCACGAGCAGTACTTC
CDR3aa: CASRNPGLHEQYF

d_gene: NA
j_gene: TRBJ1-6
v_gene: TRBV3-1
abundance: many
CDR3nt: TGTGCCAGCAGCCAAGAAGGGATCGCCTCACCCCTCCACTTT
CDR3aa: CASSQEGIASPLHF

d_gene: TRBD1
j_gene: TRBJ1-6
v_gene: TRBV5-1
abundance: many
CDR3nt: TGCGCCAGCTCACTCCCAGGGGGAAATTCACCCCTCCACTTT
CDR3aa: CASSLPGGNSPLHF

d_gene: NA
j_gene: TRBJ2-1
v_gene: TRBV12-3/TRBV12-4
abundance: many
CDR3nt: TGTGCCAGCAGTTTCAACAGCTACAATGAGCAGTTCTTC
CDR3aa: CASSFNSYNEQFF

d_gene: TRBD1
j_gene: TRBJ2-1
v_gene: TRBV5-6
abundance: many
CDR3nt: TGTGCCAGCAGTTCAGGGGGCATCTCCTACAATGAGCAGTTCTTC
CDR3aa: CASSSGGISYNEQFF

d_gene: NA
j_gene: TRBJ2-1
v_gene: TRBV4-2
abundance: NA
CDR3nt: TGTGCCAGCAGCCGGAGATTAGATCGGTCAAATGAGCAGTTCTTC
CDR3aa: CASSRRLDRSNEQFF

d_gene: NA
j_gene: TRBJ1-4
v_gene: TRBV3-1
abundance: many
CDR3nt: TGTGCCAGCAGCCATAGAAGGGCTCAGGTTGGGCGACTGTTTTTT
CDR3aa: CASSHRRAQVGRLFF

d_gene: TRBD1
j_gene: TRBJ1-6
v_gene: TRBV2
abundance: many
CDR3nt: TGTGCCAGAGACCGGGCGGGACAGTTATCTGGTTCACCCCTCCACTTT
CDR3aa: CARDRAGQLSGSPLHF

d_gene: NA
j_gene: TRBJ1-1
v_gene: TRBV7-3
abundance: many
CDR3nt: TGTGCCAGCAGCCCCGGGGGAGGCGGTGAAGCTTTCTTT
CDR3aa: CASSPGGGGEAFF

d_gene: NA
j_gene: TRBJ2-3
v_gene: TRBV7-9
abundance: many
CDR3nt: TGTGCCAGCAGCCGGGACGCTGATACGCAGTATTTT
CDR3aa: CASSRDADTQYF

d_gene: TRBD1
j_gene: TRBJ1-1
v_gene: TRBV28
abundance: NA
CDR3nt: TGTGCCAGCAAGGGGGCCGCGACTGAAGCTTTCTTT
CDR3aa: CASKGAATEAFF

d_gene: NA
j_gene: TRBJ1-1
v_gene: TRBV12-3/TRBV12-4
abundance: many
CDR3nt: TGTGCCAGCAGTTTTCCCCCTGAAGCTTTCTTT
CDR3aa: CASSFPPEAFF

d_gene: NA
j_gene: TRBJ1-4
v_gene: TRBV2
abundance: many
CDR3nt: TGTGCCAGCAGTGGTGAAAAACTGTTTTTT
CDR3aa: CASSGEKLFF

d_gene: TRBD1
j_gene: TRBJ2-3
v_gene: TRBV28
abundance: many
CDR3nt: TGTGCCAGCAGTTCGAATTCCCCCGGGACAGGGATGAGCACAGATACGCAGTATTTT
CDR3aa: CASSSNSPGTGMSTDTQYF

d_gene: TRBD2
j_gene: TRBJ2-1
v_gene: TRBV12-3/TRBV12-4
abundance: many
CDR3nt: TGTGCCAGCAGTCCAAGCAGCGGGATCAATGAGCAGTTCTTC
CDR3aa: CASSPSSGINEQFF

d_gene: TRBD2
j_gene: TRBJ2-7
v_gene: TRBV20-1
abundance: NA
CDR3nt: TGCAGTGCTAGAGATCCGCGGGAGGGCTCCTACGAGCAGTACTTC
CDR3aa: CSARDPREGSYEQYF

d_gene: NA
j_gene: TRBJ2-5
v_gene: TRBV11-1
abundance: medium-sized
CDR3nt: TGTGCCAGCATTTGGGGACACCCGATAGAGACCCAGTACTTC
CDR3aa: CASIWGHPIETQYF

d_gene: TRBD2
j_gene: TRBJ2-2
v_gene: TRBV29-1
abundance: NA
CDR3nt: TGCAGCGTTGTTGGGACTAGCGGGAGCGCCGGGGAGCTGTTTTTT
CDR3aa: CSVVGTSGSAGELFF

d_gene: NA
j_gene: TRBJ2-2
v_gene: TRBV18
abundance: many
CDR3nt: TGTGCCAGCTCATCGAACAGGGTTACGAACACCGGGGAGCTGTTTTTT
CDR3aa: CASSSNRVTNTGELFF

d_gene: TRBD1
j_gene: TRBJ2-4
v_gene: TRBV18
abundance: NA
CDR3nt: TGTGCCAGCTCATTGGACAGGGGGGCAAACATTCAGTACTTC
CDR3aa: CASSLDRGANIQYF

d_gene: TRBD2
j_gene: TRBJ2-2
v_gene: TRBV5-1
abundance: many
CDR3nt: TGCGCCAGCTCGCAGACTAGCGGGATCGGCGGGGAGCTGTTTTTT
CDR3aa: CASSQTSGIGGELFF

d_gene: NA
j_gene: TRBJ2-7
v_gene: TRBV3-1
abundance: NA
CDR3nt: TGTGCCAGCAGCGAGAGAAGGGAGCAGTACTTC
CDR3aa: CASSERREQYF